The 23 T cell receptor beta chains below were found in one sample sequenced in a study of T cell clones after liver transplantation. Sequenced by immunoSEQ multiplex PCR; TCRdb stores in-frame clones only, minus some. The data contain 50,000 or so clones, 65% to 80% of them seen just once; the ten biggest clones take up around 10%. This specimen consisted of CD4+ T cells from blood, obtained more than 53 months after liver transplant. The source of these receptors is a human patient who received a liver transplant. Some T cells may have originated in the graft donor.

This chain uses TRBV28 with TRBJ2-7; D may be TRBD1 (6 bases). Trimming took 10 bases from V and 2 from J, leaving 18 bases between them. The CDR3 runs 14 residues. CDR1 is MDHEN and CDR2 is SYDVKM in the germline V gene. The CDR3, as DNA: TGTGCCACAGGGCAGGGGCGAGTTCCCTACGAGCAGTACTTC. Its protein product is CATGQGRVPYEQYF.

The genes are TRBV28 and TRBJ1-3; D is unresolved. The length of the CDR3 is 13 residues. Deletions cut 3 bases from V and 3 bases from J, with 6 bases between. Germline CDR1 and CDR2: MDHEN and SYDVKM. Written as DNA, the CDR3 is TGTGCCAGCAGTTTTAAGGGTGGAAACACCATATATTTT. Translating it yields CASSFKGGNTIYF.

J is TRBJ2-7 and V is TRBV7-2, with 7 bases identical to TRBD2. V trimming: 5 bases; J trimming: 4 bases; junction bases outside the gene matches: 8. The CDR3 extends over 14 amino acids. The V gene's germline CDR1 is SGHTA and CDR2 FQGNSA. CDR3: CASSRLAVGYEQYF. Written as DNA, the CDR3 is TGTGCCAGCAGCCGGCTAGCGGTGGGATACGAGCAGTACTTC.

V and J are TRBV7-9 and TRBJ2-7, with 8 nucleotides matching TRBD1. CDR3 length equals 14 residues. Per the germline V gene, CDR1 is SEHNR and CDR2 is FQNEAQ (reference sequence). Trimming took 6 bases from V and 3 from J; bases not matched to a gene: 7. CDR3 region: CASRRGTGNYEQYF. Here the CDR3 DNA reads TGTGCCAGCAGACGGGGGACAGGAAACTACGAGCAGTACTTC.

The V and J genes are TRBV30 and TRBJ2-7; 10 bases line up with TRBD1. The J segment lost 1 base and the V segment lost 5 bases, leaving 2 bases of the junction unmatched. The CDR3 is 13 amino acids. From germline, CDR1 is GTSNPN and CDR2 SVGIG (reference sequence). CDR3 sequence (DNA): TGTGCCTGGGGGACAGGGGTTTCCTACGAGCAGTACTTC. It is translated as CAWGTGVSYEQYF.

As for this clone: This sample includes further DNA sequences coding for the same CDR3. CDR3 in amino acids: CASSVETDTQYF. The CDR3, as DNA: TGTGCCAGCAGTGTCGAGACAGATACGCAGTATTTT. This rearrangement joins TRBV2 to TRBJ2-3, with D hard to call. Trimming took 4 bases from V and 3 from J, leaving 5 bases between them. CDR1 is SNHLY and CDR2 is FYNNEI in the germline V gene. The CDR3 contains 12 residues.

This chain connects TRBV19 to TRBJ2-2; D could derive from TRBD1 or TRBD2 (5 bases each). The germline V and J ends were trimmed by 6 bases and 4 bases, with 12 bases remaining between them. This CDR3 spans 14 amino acids. The V gene's germline CDR1 is LNHDA and CDR2 SQIVND (reference sequence). The CDR3 nucleotides read TGTGCCAGTAGGGGGTGGGGGACCACCGGGGAGCTGTTTTTT. Translating gives CASRGWGTTGELFF.

V usage is TRBV15 and J usage is TRBJ1-3; a weak D match, TRBD1 (5 bases). Trimming removed 0 bases at V and 4 bases at J, with 10 bases between. From germline, CDR1 is LNHNV and CDR2 YYDKDF (reference sequence). The CDR3 contains 15 residues. Here the CDR3 DNA reads TGTGCCACCAGCAGAGATCGGGGGGACGGAAACACCATATATTTT. It yields the protein CATSRDRGDGNTIYF.

The rearrangement joins TRBV4-2 to TRBJ2-7; a weak D match, TRBD1 (5 bases). In germline, CDR1 is LGHNA, CDR2 YNFKEQ. There are 15 residues in the CDR3. The V gene lost 1 base and the J gene lost 2 bases, with 12 bases spanning the gap. The CDR3 spells CASSQVGQSTYEQYF. In nucleotides, the CDR3 is TGTGCCAGCAGCCAAGTAGGACAATCAACCTACGAGCAGTACTTC.

On this clone itself: The junction departs from germline at one end; a sequencing error may be responsible. CDR3 sequence: CASSFSVKETQYF. The CDR3 DNA reads as TGTGCTAGCAGCTTCTCAGTAAAAGAGACCCAGTACTTC. The chain carries TRBV7-7 and TRBJ2-5, with unresolved D. The CDR3 has 13 residues. CDR1 is SSHAT, CDR2 FNYEAQ, per germline (reference sequence).

The gene calls are TRBV5-1 and TRBJ2-1; the D gene is possibly TRBD1 (7 bases). V lost 0 bases to trimming and J lost 4 bases, with 11 bases between them. The CDR3 sequence is 15 residues long. Germline values: CDR1 SGHRS, CDR2 YFSETQ. Here the CDR3 reads CASSLAEGAYNEQFF. Written as DNA, the CDR3 is TGCGCCAGCAGCTTGGCGGAGGGGGCTTACAATGAGCAGTTCTTC.

This clone was found once. The chain links TRBV4-1 to TRBJ1-5, with D maybe TRBD1 (6 bases). Germline values: CDR1 MGHRA, CDR2 YSYEKL. The V end was cut by 1 base, the J end by 7 bases, with 17 bases between. This CDR3 has 16 residues. CDR3 region: CASSQALRGLGQPQHF. DNA of the CDR3: TGCGCCAGCAGCCAAGCCCTCCGGGGGCTTGGGCAGCCCCAGCATTTT.

The gene calls are TRBV6-4 and TRBJ1-1; 8 bases align to TRBD1. The CDR3 is made up of 16 amino acids. The germline gives CDR1 MRHNA, CDR2 SNTAGT. Losses at the gene ends were 7 bases for V and 6 bases for J; bases not matched to a gene: 16. The CDR3 region has the DNA TGTGCCAGCATTGGGGTTGGACAGGGTGGATCGTCTGAAGCTTTCTTT. Encoded protein: CASIGVGQGGSSEAFF.

The chain couples TRBV25-1 to TRBJ2-3; the D gene is possibly TRBD1 (6 bases). Per the germline V gene, CDR1 is MGHDK and CDR2 is SYGVNS. The CDR3 has 18 amino acids. V gave up 2 bases and J gave up 7 bases, with 25 bases separating them. DNA for the CDR3: TGTGCCAGCAGTGAAAAACCGCAGGGGATGATAATAGGCAATACGCAGTATTTT. It codes for CASSEKPQGMIIGNTQYF.

For the CDR3, the DNA is TGTGCCAGCAGTTTACCGGGGAGGGCCAATTCACCCCTCCACTTT. Residues: CASSLPGRANSPLHF. This rearrangement joins TRBV28 to TRBJ1-6; D gene uncertain. This CDR3 is built from 15 residues. The germline V and J ends were trimmed by 2 bases and 7 bases, with 12 bases remaining between them. Germline CDR1 reads MDHEN; CDR2 reads SYDVKM.

The CDR3 loop is CASSGVGRGRETQYF. Here the CDR3 DNA reads TGTGCCAGCAGCGGCGTCGGTAGGGGGCGAGAGACCCAGTACTTC. The chain joins TRBV9 to TRBJ2-5; 7 nucleotides align to TRBD1. The CDR3 totals 15 residues. The germline CDR1 and CDR2 sequences are SGDLS and YYNGEE. Trimming cost V 3 bases and J 4 bases; bases outside gene matches: 9.

In this sample, this clone turned up a few times. The chain is built from TRBV29-1 and TRBJ2-7; 7 bases map to TRBD1. V trimming: 4 bases; J trimming: 6 bases; junction bases outside the gene matches: 6. Germline V lookup: CDR1 SQVTM, CDR2 ANQGSEA. This CDR3 is built from 12 residues. CDR3 region: CSVALQGREQYF. CDR3 nucleotides: TGCAGCGTTGCCTTACAGGGGCGCGAGCAGTACTTC.

This chain links TRBV29-1 with TRBJ1-1, with D perhaps TRBD1 (5 bases). V was trimmed by 1 base and J by 3 bases, leaving 15 bases between them. This CDR3 is 15 amino acids long. The germline V gene has CDR1 SQVTM and CDR2 ANQGSEA. CDR3 sequence reads: CSVEVRGRWDTEAFF. The CDR3 DNA sequence: TGCAGCGTTGAAGTAAGGGGCCGTTGGGACACTGAAGCTTTCTTT.

This chain uses TRBV11-2 with TRBJ1-6, with TRBD1 matching 7 bases. The germline V gene has CDR1 SGHAT and CDR2 FQNNGV. The junction had 3 bases not matched to a gene; V was cut back by 1 base and J by 6 bases. CDR3 size: 15 residues. CDR3 coding DNA: TGTGCCAGCAGCTTAGGGACAGGAATTAATTCACCCCTCCACTTT. As protein: CASSLGTGINSPLHF. The variable domain in full, with the rest retrieved from reference TRBV11-2 and TRBJ1-6, is EAGVAQSPRYKIIEKRQSVAFWCNPISGHATLYWYQQILGQGPKLLIQFQNNGVVDDSQLPKDRFSAERLKGVDSTLKIQPAKLEDSAVYLCASSLGTGINSPLHFGNGTRLTVT.

This clone was counted only a few times. The chain combines TRBV5-6 with TRBJ1-2; the match to TRBD1 covers 9 bases. V dropped 1 base and J dropped 7; count of bases not matched to a gene: 5. Germline assignment: CDR1 SGHDT and CDR2 YYEEEE. The CDR3 is 14 amino acids. CDR3 DNA: TGTGCCAGCAGCTTGTCAGGACAGGGGCTTGGCTACACCTTC. Its protein product is CASSLSGQGLGYTF.

This clone was seen more than once but under ten times. V usage is TRBV5-6 and J usage is TRBJ2-1; D ambiguous. The CDR3 is 15 residues long. Germline V lookup: CDR1 SGHDT, CDR2 YYEEEE. Trimming removed 0 bases at V and 4 bases at J, with 11 bases between. The CDR3: CASSLGRILYNEQFF. The CDR3, as DNA: TGTGCCAGCAGCTTGGGGCGGATACTTTACAATGAGCAGTTCTTC.

The rearrangement links TRBV7-9 to TRBJ1-2; D not resolved. The ends were cut back, 0 bases at V and 8 bases at J, with 4 bases in the middle. The CDR3 sequence is 11 residues long. Germline CDR1 and CDR2: SEHNR and FQNEAQ (reference sequence). The CDR3 coding sequence is TGTGCCAGCAGCTTAGCCGGGGGCTACACCTTC. This codes for CASSLAGGYTF.

The chain joins TRBV19 to TRBJ2-1; the D is unclear. Per germline, CDR1 LNHDA and CDR2 SQIVND (reference sequence). With 5 bases removed from V and 5 bases from J, the gap between germline ends came to 7 bases. The CDR3 sequence is 12 residues long. CDR3 region: CASSFGDNEQFF. As DNA, the CDR3 is TGTGCCAGTAGTTTTGGGGACAATGAGCAGTTCTTC. Using reference TRBV19 and TRBJ2-1 for the parts outside the CDR3, the full variable domain is DGGITQSPKYLFRKEGQNVTLSCEQNLNHDAMYWYRQDPGQGLRLIYYSQIVNDFQKGDIAEGYSVSREKKESFPLTVTSAQKNPTAFYLCASSFGDNEQFFGPGTRLTVL.